What follows are 30 T cell receptor beta chains derived from one specimen sequenced in a study of Graves' ophthalmopathy and Graves' hyperthyroidism. Transcripts of RNA were the source for amplifying TCR beta CDR3 regions. HTBI primers were employed in first-round RT-PCR, then a second-round multiplex PCR followed. TCRdb re-analysed the multiplex PCR reads in MiXCR, keeping a single row per CDR3 protein. Of about 550,000 distinct CDR3 sequences in the sample, roughly 39% were seen once. Sequencing used peripheral blood or thyroid tissue (not recorded which). These receptors came from an adult man with Graves' hyperthyroidism.

This clonotype was picked up many times. The CDR3, as DNA: TGTGCCAGCAAGGTCGGCAGAAATCAGCCCCAGCATTTT. Its protein is CASKVGRNQPQHF. The V call is TRBV2, the J call TRBJ1-5, with D uncertain. This CDR3 spans 13 amino acids. V gave up 7 bases and J gave up 4 bases, with 11 bases separating them. Germline V gene data show CDR1 as SNHLY and CDR2 as FYNNEI.

This clonotype came up a few times. The chain has TRBV28 and TRBJ2-7; no definite D call. The CDR3 is 14 residues long. The V end lost 3 bases, the J end lost 5 bases, and 14 bases lay between the germline ends. Germline values: CDR1 MDHEN, CDR2 SYDVKM. For the CDR3, the DNA is TGTGCCAGCAGTTTCAAGTGGAAGCCCCACGAGCAGTACTTC. Protein: CASSFKWKPHEQYF.

This clonotype has ten or more counts. The V call is TRBV7-9, the J call TRBJ2-7, with TRBD1 identical over 9 bases. CDR1 and CDR2 (germline): SEHNR, FQNEAQ (reference sequence). This CDR3 is 16 amino acids long. Trimming took 6 bases from V and 3 from J; bases not matched to a gene: 12. CDR3: CASRAATGTGYYEQYF. In DNA, the CDR3 is TGTGCCAGCAGGGCCGCGACCGGGACAGGGTACTACGAGCAGTACTTC.

This rearrangement joins TRBV7-2 to TRBJ1-2, with 8 bases matching TRBD1. The CDR3 spans 14 residues. Germline V gene sequence: CDR1 SGHTA, CDR2 FQGNSA. V lost 5 bases to trimming and J lost 8 bases; unmatched junction nucleotides: 10. The CDR3 DNA follows: TGTGCCAGCAGCAAGACAGGGGCCGAGAGCGGCTACACCTTC. Its translation: CASSKTGAESGYTF.

This clonotype was recorded many times. The chain's CDR3 is CASRGQAQAEAFF. The DNA of the CDR3 is TGTGCCAGCAGGGGACAGGCTCAGGCTGAAGCTTTCTTT. The V gene is TRBV27, the J gene TRBJ1-1, with 8 positions matching TRBD1. Germline loops: CDR1 MNHEY, CDR2 SMNVEV (reference sequence). The J segment lost 6 bases and the V segment lost 6 bases, leaving 6 bases of the junction unmatched. The CDR3 is 13 residues long.

The genes are TRBV29-1 and TRBJ1-3; the D gene is possibly TRBD1 (6 bases). CDR3 length: 15 residues. V lost 4 bases and J lost 0, with 13 bases in between. In germline, CDR1 is SQVTM, CDR2 ANQGSEA. CDR3 nucleotide sequence: TGCAGCGTTGTTATTACAGGGTACTCTGGAAACACCATATATTTT. It codes for CSVVITGYSGNTIYF.

As concerns this clonotype: The junction does not match germline at one end; this may be a read error. This chain connects TRBV4-1 to TRBJ2-6; D may match TRBD1 or TRBD2 (5 bases each). Germline V gene sequence: CDR1 MGHRA, CDR2 YSYEKL. The CDR3 consists of 17 residues. DNA of the CDR3: TGCGCTAGCAGCCAAGAGGGACCTAGCACCGGGGCCAACGTCCTGACTTTC. Amino acids: CASSQEGPSTGANVLTF.

About this clonotype: Germline is not matched at one junction end, which may reflect a read error. This rearrangement joins TRBV7-2 to TRBJ1-1; D uncertain. CDR1 SGHTA and CDR2 FQGNSA come from the germline V gene. This CDR3 has 13 residues. The CDR3 nucleotides are TGTGCCAGCACCTCTGGGGTGAACTCTGAAGCTTTCTTT. As protein: CASTSGVNSEAFF.

The chain carries TRBV10-1 and TRBJ2-2, with D possibly being TRBD2 (7 bases). V lost 4 bases to trimming and J lost 5 bases, with 11 bases between them. The CDR3 sequence is 14 residues long. Germline V lookup: CDR1 WNHNN, CDR2 SYGVQD (reference sequence). The CDR3 spells CASSAQGGTGELFF. In DNA form, the CDR3 reads TGCGCCAGCAGTGCACAGGGAGGGACCGGGGAGCTGTTTTTT.

The chain couples TRBV25-1 to TRBJ1-6; TRBD1 matches at 9 bases. CDR1 is MGHDK, CDR2 SYGVNS, per germline. This CDR3 is built from 15 residues. J lost 10 bases, V lost 5 bases, and 9 bases had no gene match. In nucleotides, the CDR3 is TGTGCCAGCAGTCTTGGGACAGGGATGGGATCACCCCTCCACTTT. Translated, it gives CASSLGTGMGSPLHF.

This clonotype ranks as medium-sized. The chain is built from TRBV20-1 and TRBJ1-1; D ambiguous. V was clipped by 2 bases and J by 8 bases, with 9 bases between them. Germline V gene lookup returns CDR1 DFQATT and CDR2 SNEGSKA (reference sequence). This CDR3 region has 11 residues. The CDR3 loop is CSARPTWEAFF. The CDR3 nucleotides read TGCAGTGCTAGACCAACCTGGGAAGCTTTCTTT.

This clonotype was found a few times. This sequence joins TRBV13 and TRBJ1-1; unclear D gene. This CDR3 has 13 residues. Trimming took off 5 bases at V and 10 bases at J, with 17 bases between the two ends. Germline V gene lookup returns CDR1 PRHDT and CDR2 FYEKMQ (reference sequence). The chain's CDR3 is CASSQERLDGAFF. CDR3 nucleotides: TGTGCCAGCAGCCAAGAACGGCTGGATGGAGCTTTCTTT.

Ten or more counts support this clonotype. The genes are TRBV2 and TRBJ2-3; no reliable D call. Germline CDR1 and CDR2: SNHLY and FYNNEI. V was cut by 6 bases and J by 1 base, with 5 bases left in between. The CDR3 spans 12 residues. The CDR3 nucleotides read TGTGCCAGCAGCTCTGGCACAGATACGCAGTATTTT. Its translation: CASSSGTDTQYF.

V is TRBV12-3 or TRBV12-4 and J is TRBJ1-2, with D possibly matching TRBD1 (5 bases). The CDR3 extends over 13 amino acids. V was shortened by 6 bases and J by 8 bases, with 16 bases between the two germline ends. CDR3 in DNA: TGTGCCAGCAGCCTAGAGAGAGAGGGGGGCTACACCTTC. This translates into CASSLEREGGYTF.

This clonotype was counted between two and nine times. The chain employs TRBV12-5 and TRBJ2-2; the match to TRBD1 covers 7 bases. Germline V CDR1 and CDR2: LGHNT, FRNRAP. This CDR3 is built from 15 residues. V shed 6 bases, J shed 2 bases, and the junction held 6 bases outside the gene matches. The CDR3 loop is CASGRGQVNTGELFF. The CDR3 DNA is TGTGCTAGTGGGCGTGGACAGGTCAACACCGGGGAGCTGTTTTTT.

This clonotype was seen ten or more times. The chain couples TRBV19 to TRBJ1-2; 7 positions agree with TRBD1. This CDR3 region has 13 residues. V was clipped by 7 bases and J by 4 bases; unmatched bases: 6. Germline CDR1 LNHDA, CDR2 SQIVND (reference sequence). In DNA form, the CDR3 reads TGTGCCAGTACCCGGGGACAGATCTATGGCTACACCTTC. Translating gives CASTRGQIYGYTF.

As regards this clonotype: A much larger clone sits a single nucleotide away, making a read error possible. This sequence joins TRBV11-3 and TRBJ2-7, with D possibly being TRBD2 (6 bases). The length of the CDR3 is 15 residues. Germline V gene data show CDR1 as SGHNT and CDR2 as YENEEA. The CDR3 sequence: CASTNGRGISYGQYF. CDR3 nucleotide sequence: TGTGCCAGCACCAACGGGCGGGGAATCTCCTACGGGCAGTACTTC. The variable domain in full, completed from reference TRBV11-3 and TRBJ2-7, reads EAGVVQSPRYKIIEKKQPVAFWCNPISGHNTLYWYLQNLGQGPELLIRYENEEAVDDSQLPKDRFSAERLKGVDSTLKIQPAELGDSAVYLCASTNGRGISYGQYFGPGTRLTVT.

V and J are TRBV9 and TRBJ2-1, with 9 nucleotides matching TRBD2. The CDR3 sequence is 16 residues long. Germline trimming cut 1 base from V and 4 bases from J; bases unmatched to any gene: 6. The germline V gene has CDR1 SGDLS and CDR2 YYNGEE. The CDR3 DNA sequence: TGTGCCAGCAGCGTAACGGTAGCGGGGGTTTACAATGAGCAGTTCTTC. Protein product: CASSVTVAGVYNEQFF. The whole variable domain, remainder taken from reference TRBV9 and TRBJ2-1, is DSGVTQTPKHLITATGQRVTLRCSPRSGDLSVYWYQQSLDQGLQFLIQYYNGEERAKGNILERFSAQQFPDLHSELNLSSLELGDSALYFCASSVTVAGVYNEQFFGPGTRLTVL.

This rearrangement joins TRBV7-8 to TRBJ2-7, with D possibly being TRBD1 (6 bases). Trimming took off 5 bases at V and 5 bases at J, with 16 bases between the two ends. There are 14 residues in the CDR3. Germline-derived CDR1 and CDR2 are SGHVS and FQNEAQ. CDR3 sequence: CASSPSTGPHEQYF. In DNA form, the CDR3 reads TGTGCCAGCAGCCCGTCGACAGGCCCGCACGAGCAGTACTTC. Full variable domain (remainder filled in from reference TRBV7-8 and TRBJ2-7): GAGVSQSPRYKVAKRGQDVALRCDPISGHVSLFWYQQALGQGPEFLTYFQNEAQLDKSGLPSDRFFAERPEGSVSTLKIQRTQQEDSAVYLCASSPSTGPHEQYFGPGTRLTVT.

The gene calls are TRBV10-3 and TRBJ1-1; D is undetermined. Trimming stripped 7 bases from V and 8 bases from J, with 14 bases between. This CDR3 is built from 12 residues. The germline V gene has CDR1 ENHRY and CDR2 SYGVKD. CDR3 DNA sequence: TGTGCCATCAAGGAGTCAGGCAGAGAAGCTTTCTTT. Its protein product is CAIKESGREAFF.

This clonotype was picked up one time. The J gene is TRBJ1-4, the V gene TRBV20-1; 9 nucleotides line up with TRBD1. The CDR3 covers 12 residues. The germline V gene encodes CDR1 DFQATT and CDR2 SNEGSKA (reference sequence). The J segment lost 12 bases and the V segment lost 5 bases, leaving 7 bases of the junction unmatched. The CDR3 sequence is CSAEGQGAELFF. The CDR3 DNA reads as TGCAGTGCTGAGGGACAGGGAGCGGAACTGTTTTTT.

The chain joins TRBV10-3 to TRBJ1-5, with TRBD1 as a possible D gene (6 bases). Trimming stripped 6 bases from V and 4 bases from J, with 22 bases between. Germline CDR1 ENHRY, CDR2 SYGVKD. The CDR3 loop spans 17 amino acids. As DNA, the CDR3 is TGTGCCATCAGAGACAGCTTAGAGGGGGGGGATAATCAGCCCCAGCATTTT. It codes for CAIRDSLEGGDNQPQHF.

The table lists this clonotype with a count of one. This rearrangement joins TRBV29-1 to TRBJ2-7; D possibly corresponds to TRBD1 (5 bases). CDR1 SQVTM and CDR2 ANQGSEA come from the germline V gene. The CDR3 sequence is 15 residues long. Trimming pared 1 base from V and 2 bases from J, leaving 15 bases between. The CDR3 loop is CSVEGLTGRAYEQYF. CDR3 bases: TGCAGCGTTGAAGGTCTTACAGGACGGGCCTACGAGCAGTACTTC.

This clonotype was observed many times. CDR3 in DNA: TGTGCCAGCAGCGTCCACGGGAGAGGTATGGAGACCCAGTACTTC. Its protein is CASSVHGRGMETQYF. V is TRBV9 and J is TRBJ2-5; a weak D match, TRBD2 (6 bases). CDR1 and CDR2 (germline): SGDLS, YYNGEE. The V and J ends lost 2 bases and 5 bases respectively, with 16 bases between them. CDR3 length equals 15 residues.

In regard to this clonotype: The junction and the germline gene differ at one end; a read error may be behind it. The chain's CDR3 is CSLEGAKDGYTF. Written as DNA, the CDR3 is TGCAGCCTTGAGGGGGCCAAGGATGGCTACACCTTC. The chain couples TRBV29-1 to TRBJ1-2; TRBD1 matches 7 bases. This CDR3 is 12 amino acids long. Germline CDR1 reads SQVTM; CDR2 reads ANQGSEA.

Only one count was recorded for this clonotype. The CDR3 loop reads CAINRGTVSNQPQHF. The CDR3 DNA follows: TGTGCCATCAACCGGGGGACGGTTAGCAATCAGCCCCAGCATTTT. This sequence joins TRBV10-3 and TRBJ1-3; D is possibly TRBD1 (5 bases). The J call may not be correct, given that the DNA end is closer to TRBJ1-5. In germline, CDR1 is ENHRY, CDR2 SYGVKD. CDR3 length: 15 amino acids.

This clonotype appeared many times. V is TRBV7-2 and J is TRBJ1-5, with 7 bases identical to TRBD1. The germline V gene encodes CDR1 SGHTA and CDR2 FQGNSA. The CDR3 spans 15 residues. The J segment lost 3 bases and the V segment lost 6 bases, leaving 8 bases of the junction unmatched. In DNA form, the CDR3 reads TGTGCCAGCAGTTCGGGACAGAGCATCAATCAGCCCCAGCATTTT. It codes for CASSSGQSINQPQHF.

This clonotype was counted ten times or more. The chain recombines TRBV29-1 with TRBJ1-4; TRBD1 matches at 7 bases. J lost 7 bases, V lost 3 bases, and 5 bases had no gene match. Germline V lookup: CDR1 SQVTM, CDR2 ANQGSEA. CDR3 length: 13 amino acids. Here the CDR3 reads CSVDARGGEKLFF. Written as DNA, the CDR3 is TGCAGCGTTGATGCCAGGGGGGGTGAAAAACTGTTTTTT. Together with reference TRBV29-1 and TRBJ1-4, the CDR3 gives the full variable domain: SAVISQKPSRDICQRGTSLTIQCQVDSQVTMMFWYRQQPGQSLTLIATANQGSEATYESGFVIDKFPISRPNLTFSTLTVSNMSPEDSSIYLCSVDARGGEKLFFGSGTQLSVL.

At least ten counts were recorded for this clonotype. This chain joins TRBV29-1 and TRBJ1-1, with D perhaps TRBD1 (6 bases). CDR1 is SQVTM, CDR2 ANQGSEA, per germline. The CDR3 has 12 residues. With 8 bases removed from V and 4 bases from J, the gap between germline ends came to 14 bases. CDR3 region: CSSEGVATEAFF. DNA of the CDR3: TGCAGCTCCGAGGGGGTGGCCACTGAAGCTTTCTTT.

The table lists this clonotype with many counts. The V gene is TRBV5-1, the J gene TRBJ1-2, with D maybe TRBD1 (6 bases). The CDR3 totals 12 residues. Trimming removed 2 bases from V and 6 bases from J, with 8 bases in between. Per the germline V gene, CDR1 is SGHRS and CDR2 is YFSETQ. This chain's CDR3 is CASSLQGDGYTF. The CDR3 DNA sequence: TGCGCCAGCAGCTTACAGGGAGATGGCTACACCTTC.